The present entry profiles one T cell receptor beta chain with its context. The data were taken from a study of blood T cell repertoires in COVID-19. For the study at large: From T cells, B-cell-depleted T cells, or PBMCs came the material, which was cDNA or gDNA.

Sequenced by immunoSEQ multiplex PCR; TCRdb stores in-frame clones only, minus some. The sample has roughly 330,000 clones; nearly 90% are singletons. The study counted Cohort 3 donors as recovered given two negative PCRs, clearance, or symptom resolution. The specimen was PBMCs or T cells enriched from blood (not recorded which). The receptor's source is a young woman who had recovered from COVID-19.

The CDR3 reads CASSQEVGWSTDTQYF. The CDR3 DNA is TGCGCCAGCAGCCAAGAAGTGGGCTGGAGCACAGATACGCAGTATTTT. The chain couples TRBV4-1 to TRBJ2-3, with D unclear. V was trimmed by 0 bases and J by 0 bases, leaving 10 bases between them. Germline CDR1 MGHRA, CDR2 YSYEKL. CDR3 size: 16 residues.